This TCR beta chain is from a study of blood T cells in healthy people across ages. Combining a sample-barcoded 5' primer with a J-beta primer mix, a second PCR ran for roughly 7 to 12 cycles. TCRdb analysed the 5' RACE reads with MiXCR anew, one entry per CDR3 protein. The data show 950,000 to 1,200,000 distinct CDR3 sequences, with approximately 38% seen just once and around 14% held by the top ten. Germline CDR1 MGHDK, CDR2 SYGVNS. The germline V and J ends were trimmed by 3 bases and 4 bases, with 16 bases remaining between them. This CDR3 spans 16 amino acids. The V call is TRBV25-1, the J call TRBJ2-1, with D uncertain. The clonotype was recovered from a man aged 18-30 years in good health. Sequences were obtained from blood. Written as DNA, the CDR3 is TGTGCCAGCAGTGATTCATTCGGGTTTGCGTACAATGAGCAGTTCTTC. This codes for CASSDSFGFAYNEQFF.